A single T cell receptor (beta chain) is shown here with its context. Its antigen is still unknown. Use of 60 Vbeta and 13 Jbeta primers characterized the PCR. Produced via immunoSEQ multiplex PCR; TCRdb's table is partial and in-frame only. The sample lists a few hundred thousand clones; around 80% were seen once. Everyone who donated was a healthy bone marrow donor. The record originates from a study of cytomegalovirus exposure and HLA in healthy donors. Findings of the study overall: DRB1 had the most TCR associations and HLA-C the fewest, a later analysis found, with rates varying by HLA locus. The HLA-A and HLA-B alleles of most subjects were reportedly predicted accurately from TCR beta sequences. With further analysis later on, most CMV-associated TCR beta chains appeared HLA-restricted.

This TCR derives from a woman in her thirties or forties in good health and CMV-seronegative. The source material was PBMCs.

In nucleotides, the CDR3 is TGTGCCAGCAGCCGGGACAGGGAAGATGGCTACACCTTC. Protein: CASSRDREDGYTF. This rearrangement joins TRBV7-9 to TRBJ1-2; TRBD1 matches at 9 bases. CDR1 and CDR2 (germline): SEHNR, FQNEAQ (reference sequence). V was pared by 5 bases and J by 6 bases, with 4 bases of the junction left unmatched. The length of the CDR3 is 13 residues. Looking up the rest from reference TRBV7-9 and TRBJ1-2 gives the full variable domain: DTGVSQNPRHKITKRGQNVTFRCDPISEHNRLYWYRQTLGQGPEFLTYFQNEAQLEKSRLLSDRFSAERPKGSFSTLEIQRTEQGDSAMYLCASSRDREDGYTFGSGTRLTVV.